Reported below is one TCR beta chain. This CDR3 is built from 15 residues. CDR1 LGHDT and CDR2 YNNKEL come from the germline V gene (reference sequence). Deletions cut 3 bases from V and 4 bases from J, with 16 bases between. The data originate from a study of T cell responses to AZD1222 COVID-19 vaccine. Profiled with immunoSEQ multiplex PCR; TCRdb holds only in-frame clones, not every one. The sample yields 100,000 to 150,000 clones, approximately 86% seen once. This chain uses TRBV3-1 (or the pseudogene TRBV3-2) with TRBJ2-7; D may be TRBD2 (6 bases). The receptor was derived from an adult in good health. The source was peripheral blood, collected on day 0 of AZD1222 vaccination. The DNA for the CDR3 is TGTGCCAGCAGCCATATCGGGAGAAACGATTACGAGCAGTACTTC. This translates into CASSHIGRNDYEQYF.